The 13 T cell receptor beta chains below come from one sample, sequenced in a study of PD-L1 blockade in urothelial cancer. The sample's time point: peripheral blood 6 weeks after treatment start. Profiled with immunoSEQ multiplex PCR; TCRdb holds only in-frame clones, not every one. The sample consists of roughly 120,000 clones, around 89% of them appearing once. The specimen comprised PBMCs, sampled around atezolizumab (anti-PD-L1) treatment. These receptors came from a man aged 60 to 75 with urothelial cancer.

The gene calls are TRBV7-8 and TRBJ2-7; maybe TRBD1 (6 bases). The CDR3 sequence is 15 residues long. V shed 1 base and J shed 0 bases, with 10 bases lying between them. From germline, CDR1 is SGHVS and CDR2 FQNEAQ. The CDR3 coding sequence is TGTGCCAGCAGCTTAGACAGGGCCTACTCCTACGAGCAGTACTTC. Amino acids: CASSLDRAYSYEQYF.

J is TRBJ2-7 and V is TRBV6-5; the match to TRBD2 covers 11 bases. Germline assignment: CDR1 MNHEY and CDR2 SVGAGI. J lost 2 bases, V lost 6 bases, and 6 bases had no gene match. The CDR3 totals 15 residues. This chain's CDR3 is CASRASGRITYEQYF. The CDR3, as DNA: TGTGCCAGCAGGGCTAGCGGGAGGATAACCTACGAGCAGTACTTC.

The chain recombines TRBV25-1 with TRBJ2-7; TRBD1 might be the D (5 bases). With 10 bases removed from V and 3 bases from J, the gap between germline ends came to 22 bases. The CDR3 is 15 amino acids. Germline loops: CDR1 MGHDK, CDR2 SYGVNS. The CDR3 nucleotides read TGTGCCACCTCCCAGGTCCAGGGTACGGACTACGAGCAGTACTTC. Translating it yields CATSQVQGTDYEQYF.

This clone was detected only a few times. The rearrangement uses TRBV5-1 and TRBJ2-1; D is possibly TRBD2 (7 bases). V gave up 2 bases and J gave up 7 bases, with 16 bases separating them. Germline V CDR1 and CDR2: SGHRS, YFSETQ. CDR3 length: 15 amino acids. CDR3 DNA sequence: TGCGCCAGCAGCTTCGGATCCGGGGGGCTGAATGAGCAGTTCTTC. This translates into CASSFGSGGLNEQFF.

The chain uses TRBV19 and TRBJ2-3; TRBD2 is a possible D gene (5 bases). V was pared by 7 bases and J by 1 base, with 12 bases between. The CDR3 has 14 residues. CDR1 LNHDA and CDR2 SQIVND come from the germline V gene (reference sequence). The CDR3: CASTPSYGTDTQYF. CDR3 bases: TGTGCCAGTACACCTAGCTATGGCACAGATACGCAGTATTTT.

This clone appeared once. This chain connects TRBV19 to TRBJ1-2, with D hard to call. The CDR3 runs to 15 residues. V was pared by 6 bases and J by 0 bases, with 14 bases between. Per the germline V gene, CDR1 is LNHDA and CDR2 is SQIVND (reference sequence). In DNA form, the CDR3 reads TGTGCCAGTAGCCTTGGACTCTTTACTAACTATGGCTACACCTTC. Amino acid sequence: CASSLGLFTNYGYTF.

The chain couples TRBV5-1 to TRBJ2-1, with 14 positions matching TRBD2. The CDR3 loop spans 15 amino acids. Germline assignment: CDR1 SGHRS and CDR2 YFSETQ. V lost 4 bases, J lost 10 bases, and 7 bases stayed unmatched. This CDR3 reads CASSPGLAGGEEQFF. The DNA of the CDR3 is TGCGCCAGCAGCCCCGGACTAGCGGGGGGAGAGGAGCAGTTCTTC.

This clone came up once. The chain is built from TRBV27 and TRBJ2-5; TRBD1 aligns across 10 bases. Germline loops: CDR1 MNHEY, CDR2 SMNVEV (reference sequence). The CDR3 is made up of 14 amino acids. Trimming took 8 bases from V and 5 from J; bases not matched to a gene: 8. The CDR3 DNA is TGTGCCAGCCGGTCCGGGACAGGGGCTGAGACCCAGTACTTC. It yields the protein CASRSGTGAETQYF.

The chain uses TRBV11-2 and TRBJ2-3, with D hard to call. V was clipped by 1 base and J by 9 bases, with 11 bases between them. The CDR3 totals 13 residues. Germline V gives CDR1 SGHAT, CDR2 FQNNGV. CDR3 in amino acids: CASSLGLVETQYF. For the CDR3, the DNA is TGTGCCAGCAGCTTAGGGCTAGTAGAAACGCAGTATTTT.

This chain uses TRBV9 with TRBJ1-1; 7 nucleotides align to TRBD1. V trimming: 7 bases; J trimming: 3 bases; junction bases outside the gene matches: 6. Germline loops: CDR1 SGDLS, CDR2 YYNGEE. CDR3 length: 13 amino acids. CDR3 residues: CASSTQGDTEAFF. CDR3 sequence (DNA): TGTGCCAGCTCCACCCAGGGGGACACTGAAGCTTTCTTT.

Of note for this clone: Other DNA sequences in this specimen translate into the identical CDR3. This sequence joins TRBV6-5 and TRBJ1-2, with D unclear. The CDR3 extends over 13 amino acids. The germline V gene has CDR1 MNHEY and CDR2 SVGAGI. V was shortened by 0 bases and J by 3 bases, with 5 bases between the two germline ends. CDR3 DNA sequence: TGTGCCAGCAGTTACTCGGCAGACTATGGCTACACCTTC. It specifies CASSYSADYGYTF.

The chain joins TRBV7-2 to TRBJ1-5; D not certain. The V gene's germline CDR1 is SGHTA and CDR2 FQGNSA. This CDR3 is built from 15 residues. V shed 7 bases and J shed 2 bases, with 15 bases lying between them. DNA of the CDR3: TGTGCCAGCACCCCAGACCCCACAGGCAATCAGCCCCAGCATTTT. This gives the protein CASTPDPTGNQPQHF.

The chain recombines TRBV15 with TRBJ2-7, with D unresolved. Trimming took off 8 bases at V and 3 bases at J, with 8 bases between the two ends. This CDR3 spans 11 amino acids. CDR1 and CDR2 from the germline V gene are LNHNV and YYDKDF (reference sequence). The CDR3 DNA follows: TGTGCCACCTGCGCGAGCTACGAGCAGTACTTC. Translation gives CATCASYEQYF.